This record looks at one T cell receptor (beta chain) sequence and its context. V lost 1 base and J lost 5, with 22 bases in between. CDR3 size: 17 residues. Germline V gene data show CDR1 as SGHRS and CDR2 as YFSETQ. This table comes from immunoSEQ multiplex PCR, and its TCRdb copy is limited to in-frame clones, with some not included. Seen here are 20,000 to 25,000 clones, nearly 90% observed once, and the top ten hold roughly a tenth. These data come from a study of blood T cell repertoires in COVID-19. Study in general: COVID-19 samples, acute and convalescent, were from the United States, Italy and Spain.

The chain links TRBV5-1 to TRBJ2-7, with D perhaps matching TRBD2 (8 bases). This receptor was identified in a human donor in a cohort sampled during active COVID-19. The donor label of this sample is uncertain. The sequencing input was peripheral blood. The CDR3 nucleotides read TGCGCCAGCAGCTTGCTGGGACTAGGGGGCAGACCGGACGAGCAGTACTTC. As protein: CASSLLGLGGRPDEQYF.